One T cell receptor beta chain is described in this entry. These data are taken from a study of cytomegalovirus exposure and HLA in healthy donors. PCR involved 60 Vbeta and 13 Jbeta primers. Sequencing used immunoSEQ multiplex PCR; TCRdb keeps in-frame clones, though not all of them. This repertoire shows some 200,000 clones, about 62% found once; its top ten account for 2.5% to 3%. The V and J ends lost 5 bases and 2 bases, in that order; junction bases with no gene match: 6. The CDR3 totals 16 residues. Germline V gene data show CDR1 as SGHTA and CDR2 as FQGNSA. The sequence was obtained from a man between 35 and 55 years old in good health and CMV-seronegative. The chain recombines TRBV7-2 with TRBJ2-2; 9 nucleotides match TRBD2. Sequenced: PBMCs. The CDR3 DNA reads TGTGCCAGCAGCGCCCGCGGGGGGGCCAACACCGGGGAGCTGTTTTTT. Protein product: CASSARGGANTGELFF.